The sequence of this TCR beta chain was determined in a study of blood T cell repertoires in COVID-19. In the study overall: PBMCs, B-cell-depleted T cells, or T cells provided the cDNA or gDNA that made up the material.

Original data processing: Nucleated cell counts were estimated from reference gene primer amplification. Produced via immunoSEQ multiplex PCR; TCRdb's table is partial and in-frame only. V and J calls and clone size are those listed in that table; D and trimming were worked out from the DNA. The profile shows roughly 160,000 clones, just over 90% of them singletons. V lost 0 bases to trimming and J lost 6 bases, with 12 bases between them. The length of the CDR3 is 14 residues. Germline CDR1 LGHDT, CDR2 YNNKEL (reference sequence). The genes are TRBV3-1 (or the pseudogene TRBV3-2) and TRBJ2-7, with D hard to call. The clonotype was recovered from a man aged 18 to 29 with acute or convalescent COVID-19. The specimen sequenced was peripheral blood. The CDR3 DNA reads as TGTGCCAGCAGCCAAGAACCATCGTCGGGCGAGCAGTACTTC. This codes for CASSQEPSSGEQYF.